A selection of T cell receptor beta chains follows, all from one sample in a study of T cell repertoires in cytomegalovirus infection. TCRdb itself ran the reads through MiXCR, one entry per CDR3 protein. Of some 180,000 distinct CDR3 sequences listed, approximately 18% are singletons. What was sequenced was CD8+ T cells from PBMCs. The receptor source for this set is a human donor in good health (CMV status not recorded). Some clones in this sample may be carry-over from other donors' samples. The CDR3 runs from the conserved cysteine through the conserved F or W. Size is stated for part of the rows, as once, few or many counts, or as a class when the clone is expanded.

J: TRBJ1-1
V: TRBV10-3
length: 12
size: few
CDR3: CATGGGRTEAFF

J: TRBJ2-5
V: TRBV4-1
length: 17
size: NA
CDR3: CASSQEGERGSQETQYF

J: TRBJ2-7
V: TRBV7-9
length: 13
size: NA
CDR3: CASSNPRRDEQYF

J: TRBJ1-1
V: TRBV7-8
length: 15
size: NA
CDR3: CASSQPTGLNTEAFF

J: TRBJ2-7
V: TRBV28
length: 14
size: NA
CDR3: CASSFIEGTYEQYF

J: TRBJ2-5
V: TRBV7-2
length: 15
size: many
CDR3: CASSLWTHSKETQYF

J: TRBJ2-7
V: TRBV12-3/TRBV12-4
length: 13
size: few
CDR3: CASSASLAAEQYF

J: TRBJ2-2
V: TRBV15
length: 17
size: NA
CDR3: CATSRDLSRDWVGELFF

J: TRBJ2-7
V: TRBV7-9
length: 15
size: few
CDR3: CASSLPSGGTYEQYF

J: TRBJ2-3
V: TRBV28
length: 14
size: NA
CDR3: CASSWTGRADTQYF

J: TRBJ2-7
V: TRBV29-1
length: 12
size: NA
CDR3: CSGGGSSYEQYF

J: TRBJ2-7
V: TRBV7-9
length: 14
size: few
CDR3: CASSTGQGPYEQYF

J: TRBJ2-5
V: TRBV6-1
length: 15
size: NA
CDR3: CASSVRDRVWETQYF

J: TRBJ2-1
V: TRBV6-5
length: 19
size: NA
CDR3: CASQLTSPYSGGRYNEQFF

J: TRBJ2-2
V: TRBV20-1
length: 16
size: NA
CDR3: CSARDLRDRATGELFF

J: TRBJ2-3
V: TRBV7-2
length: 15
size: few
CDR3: CASSLRADHTDTQYF

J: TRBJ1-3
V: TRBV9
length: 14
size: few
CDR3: CASSEAGPGNTIYF

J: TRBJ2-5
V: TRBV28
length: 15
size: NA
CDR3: CASSFGRVDQETQYF

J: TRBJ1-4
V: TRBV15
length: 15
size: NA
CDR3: CATSGPAGESEKLFF

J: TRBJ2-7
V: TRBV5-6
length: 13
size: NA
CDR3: CASSSGPIYEQYF

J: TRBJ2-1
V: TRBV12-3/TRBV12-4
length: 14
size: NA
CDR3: CASSLAGMGNEQFF

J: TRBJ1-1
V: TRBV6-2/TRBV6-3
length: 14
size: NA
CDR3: CASSLREFNTEAFF

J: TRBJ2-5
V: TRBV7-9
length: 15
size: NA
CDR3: CASSSRDRALETQYF

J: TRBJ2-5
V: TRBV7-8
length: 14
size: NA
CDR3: CASSLRRYQETQYF

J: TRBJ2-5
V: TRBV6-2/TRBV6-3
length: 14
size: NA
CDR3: CASSYSTSLETQYF

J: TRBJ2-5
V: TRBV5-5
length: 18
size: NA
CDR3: CASSLVLGVRRGGETQYF

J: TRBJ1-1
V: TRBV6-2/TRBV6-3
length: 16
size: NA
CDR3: CASSYTIGDRDTEAFF

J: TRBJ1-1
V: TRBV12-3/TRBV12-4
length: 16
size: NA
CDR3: CASSRGGWAGNTEAFF

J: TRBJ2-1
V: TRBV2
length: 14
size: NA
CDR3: CASRRGAQSNEQFF

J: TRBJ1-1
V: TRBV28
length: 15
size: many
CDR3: CASSPYRGADTEAFF

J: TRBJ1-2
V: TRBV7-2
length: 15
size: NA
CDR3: CASSPAIDSDYGYTF

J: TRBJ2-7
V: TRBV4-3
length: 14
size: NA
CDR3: CASSQDLDSYEQYF

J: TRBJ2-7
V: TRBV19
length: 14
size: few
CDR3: CASSSRQGPYEQYF

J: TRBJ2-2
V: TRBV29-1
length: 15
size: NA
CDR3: CSVDPGDSNTGELFF

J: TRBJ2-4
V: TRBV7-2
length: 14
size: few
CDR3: CASSLPGGGNIQYF

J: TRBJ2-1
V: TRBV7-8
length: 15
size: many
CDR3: CASSYSSGGYNEQFF

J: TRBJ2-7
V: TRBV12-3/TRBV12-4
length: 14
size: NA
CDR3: CASSTPGHSYEQYF

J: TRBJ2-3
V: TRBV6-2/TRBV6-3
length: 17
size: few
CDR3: CASSALGTNKGTDTQYF

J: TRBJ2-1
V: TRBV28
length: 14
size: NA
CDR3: CASRHPYLYNEQFF

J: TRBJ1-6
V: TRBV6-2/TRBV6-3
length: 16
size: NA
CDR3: CASIHRDTVYNSPLHF

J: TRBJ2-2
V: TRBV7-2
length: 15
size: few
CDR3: CASSLTGGAGGELFF

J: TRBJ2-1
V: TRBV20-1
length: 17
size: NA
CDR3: CSARRGEVRPPHNEQFF

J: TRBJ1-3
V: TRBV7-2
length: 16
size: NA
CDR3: CASSLGGALSGNTIYF

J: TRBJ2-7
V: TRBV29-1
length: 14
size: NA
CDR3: CSASGTGGVYEQYF

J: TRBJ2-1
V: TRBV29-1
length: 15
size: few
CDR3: CSVEDLSGGWNEQFF

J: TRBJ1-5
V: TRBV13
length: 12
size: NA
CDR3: CASSFVDQPQHF

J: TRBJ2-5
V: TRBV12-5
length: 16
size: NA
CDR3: CASGEIGAGREETQYF

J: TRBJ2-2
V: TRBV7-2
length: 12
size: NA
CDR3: CASELNTGELFF

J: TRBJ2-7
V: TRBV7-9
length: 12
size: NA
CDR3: CASSPRGYEQYF

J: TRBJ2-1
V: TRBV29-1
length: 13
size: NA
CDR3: CSVRTVSYNEQFF

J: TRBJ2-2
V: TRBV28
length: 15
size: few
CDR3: CASSFEGDRVGELFF